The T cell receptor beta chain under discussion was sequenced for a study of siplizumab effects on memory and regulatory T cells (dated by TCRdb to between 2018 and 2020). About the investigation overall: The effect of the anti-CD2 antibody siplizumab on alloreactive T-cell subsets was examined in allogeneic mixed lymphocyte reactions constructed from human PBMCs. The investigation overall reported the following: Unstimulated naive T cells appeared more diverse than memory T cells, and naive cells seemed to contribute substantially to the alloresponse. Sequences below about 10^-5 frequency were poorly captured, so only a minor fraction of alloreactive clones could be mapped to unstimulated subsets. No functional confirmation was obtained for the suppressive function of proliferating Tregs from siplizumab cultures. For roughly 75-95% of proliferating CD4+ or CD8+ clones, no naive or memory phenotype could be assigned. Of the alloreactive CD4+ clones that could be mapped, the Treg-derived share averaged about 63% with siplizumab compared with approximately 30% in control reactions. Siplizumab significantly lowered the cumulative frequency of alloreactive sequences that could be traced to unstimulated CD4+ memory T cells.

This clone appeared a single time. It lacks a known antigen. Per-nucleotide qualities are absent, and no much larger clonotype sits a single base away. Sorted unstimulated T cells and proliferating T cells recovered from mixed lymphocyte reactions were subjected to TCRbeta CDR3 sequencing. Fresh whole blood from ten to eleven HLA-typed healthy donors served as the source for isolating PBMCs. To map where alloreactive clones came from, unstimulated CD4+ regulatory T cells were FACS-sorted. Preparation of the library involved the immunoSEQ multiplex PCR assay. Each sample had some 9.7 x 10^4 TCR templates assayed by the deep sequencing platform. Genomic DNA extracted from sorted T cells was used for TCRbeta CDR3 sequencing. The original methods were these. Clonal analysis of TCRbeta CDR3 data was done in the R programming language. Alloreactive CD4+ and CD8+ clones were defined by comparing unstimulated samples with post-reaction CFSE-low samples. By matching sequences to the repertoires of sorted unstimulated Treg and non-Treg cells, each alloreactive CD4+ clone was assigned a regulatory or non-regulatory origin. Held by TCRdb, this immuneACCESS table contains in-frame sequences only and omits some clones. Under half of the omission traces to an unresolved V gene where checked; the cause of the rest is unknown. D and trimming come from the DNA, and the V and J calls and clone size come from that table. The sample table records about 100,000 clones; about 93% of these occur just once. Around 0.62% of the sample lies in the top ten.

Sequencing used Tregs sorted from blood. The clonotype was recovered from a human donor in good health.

The sequenced DNA is TGCAGCGCCCTTCGGGACACCATCCAAGAGACCCAGTACTTC. Translated, this gives CSALRDTIQETQYF. This chain joins TRBV29-1 to TRBJ2-5, and perhaps TRBD1 as D gene, on 6 matching bases. CDR3 length: 14 amino acids, cysteine to phenylalanine. CDR3 DNA only is kept here, 42 bases in frame from base 1. V is reduced by 7 bases and J by 1 base, leaving a spacing of 16 bases between them. The CDR1 and CDR2 encoded by the germline V gene are SQVTM and ANQGSEA.